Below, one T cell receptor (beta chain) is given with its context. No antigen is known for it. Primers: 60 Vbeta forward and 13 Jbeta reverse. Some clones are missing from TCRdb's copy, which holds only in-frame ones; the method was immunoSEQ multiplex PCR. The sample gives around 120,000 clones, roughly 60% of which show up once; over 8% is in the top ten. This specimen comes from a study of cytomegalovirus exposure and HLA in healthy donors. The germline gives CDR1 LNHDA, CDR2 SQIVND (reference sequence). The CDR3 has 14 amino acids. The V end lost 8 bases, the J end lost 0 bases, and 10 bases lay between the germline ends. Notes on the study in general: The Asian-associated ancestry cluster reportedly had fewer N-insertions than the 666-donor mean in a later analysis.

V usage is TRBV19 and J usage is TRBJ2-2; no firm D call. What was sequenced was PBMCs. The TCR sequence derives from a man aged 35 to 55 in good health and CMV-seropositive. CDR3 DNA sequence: TGTGCCAGTGCAAGGAGCGCGAACACCGGGGAGCTGTTTTTT. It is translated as CASARSANTGELFF. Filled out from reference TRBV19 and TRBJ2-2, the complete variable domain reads DGGITQSPKYLFRKEGQNVTLSCEQNLNHDAMYWYRQDPGQGLRLIYYSQIVNDFQKGDIAEGYSVSREKKESFPLTVTSAQKNPTAFYLCASARSANTGELFFGEGSRLTVL.